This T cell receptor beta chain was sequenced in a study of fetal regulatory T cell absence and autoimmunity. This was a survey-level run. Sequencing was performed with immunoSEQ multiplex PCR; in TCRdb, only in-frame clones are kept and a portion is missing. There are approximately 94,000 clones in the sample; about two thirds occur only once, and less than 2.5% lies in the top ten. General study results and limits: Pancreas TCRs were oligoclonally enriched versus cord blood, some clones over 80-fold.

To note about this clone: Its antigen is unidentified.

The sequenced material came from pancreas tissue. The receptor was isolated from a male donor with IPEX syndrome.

CDR3 sequence (DNA): TGTGCCAGCAGCTTAGAAAACTATGGCTACACCTTC. This gives the protein CASSLENYGYTF. The chain couples TRBV5-6 to TRBJ1-2, with D hard to call. Germline V lookup: CDR1 SGHDT, CDR2 YYEEEE. Trimming took off 2 bases at V and 2 bases at J, with 4 bases between the two ends. CDR3 length equals 12 residues.